Sequencing of this T cell receptor (beta chain) was carried out in a study of T cell responses to AZD1222 COVID-19 vaccine. In its sample, this clone was seen once. Germline V gene sequence: CDR1 MDHEN, CDR2 SYDVKM. The CDR3 sequence is 12 residues long. V gave up 1 base and J gave up 8 bases, with 8 bases separating them. Profiling relied on immunoSEQ multiplex PCR, and the TCRdb table lists in-frame clones only, not all of them. The data contain roughly 100,000 clones, 90% of them seen just once; the ten biggest clones take up 1% to 1.5%. The material was peripheral blood, obtained on day 0 of AZD1222 vaccination. The V gene is TRBV28, the J gene TRBJ1-2, with D unresolved. This TCR came from an adult in good health. CDR3 nucleotide sequence: TGTGCCAGCAGTTTATCCAGCCGGGGCTACACCTTC. It codes for CASSLSSRGYTF.